This T cell receptor beta chain was observed in a study of draining lymph node invasion in breast cancer. Regarding the study as a whole: Draining nodes contained some of the top 100 tumor clones. Only a couple of patients allowed tracking of the tumor's top-100 clones.

Germline trimming cut 5 bases from V and 4 bases from J; bases unmatched to any gene: 8. This CDR3 has 15 amino acids. From germline, CDR1 is SNHLY and CDR2 FYNNEI. Sorting for CD4+ CD45RA- CD25- cells yielded memory conventional CD4 T cells. Metastatic tumor cells present or absent defined invaded versus non-invaded nodes. A Pan T Cell isolation kit first enriched T cells before sorting. About this clonotype itself: Its target is not known.

MiXCR, applied by TCRdb to the bulk RNA-seq reads, yields one record per CDR3 protein. The sample carries around 2,300 distinct CDR3 sequences, about 85% recorded once. The sequence came from a female donor with luminal breast cancer. The rearrangement links TRBV2 to TRBJ1-3, with TRBD1 matching over 7 bases. The sequencing input was sorted memory CD4+ effector T cells from a lymph node. The CDR3 DNA is TGTGCCAGCAGTAGCACAGGGGCAGAAGGAAACACCATATATTTT. Translated, it gives CASSSTGAEGNTIYF.